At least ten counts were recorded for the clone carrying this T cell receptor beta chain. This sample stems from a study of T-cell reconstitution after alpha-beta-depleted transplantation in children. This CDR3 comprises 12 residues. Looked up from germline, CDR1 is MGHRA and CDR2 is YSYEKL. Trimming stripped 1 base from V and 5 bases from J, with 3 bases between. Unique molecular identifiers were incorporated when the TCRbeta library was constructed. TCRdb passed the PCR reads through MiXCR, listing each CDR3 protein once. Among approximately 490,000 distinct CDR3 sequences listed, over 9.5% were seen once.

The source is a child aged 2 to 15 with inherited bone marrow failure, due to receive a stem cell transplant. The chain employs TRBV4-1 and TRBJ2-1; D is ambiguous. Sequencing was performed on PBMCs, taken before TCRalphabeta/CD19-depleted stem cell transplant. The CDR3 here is CASSQAHNEQFF. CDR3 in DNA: TGCGCCAGCAGCCAAGCCCACAATGAGCAGTTCTTC.